Listed below are T cell receptor beta chains from one sample, sequenced in a study of siplizumab effects on memory and regulatory T cells. Only in-frame clones appear in the TCRdb table, and some are missing; sequencing was by immunoSEQ multiplex PCR. Of tens of thousands of clones listed, 93% are singletons. Input material: CD8+ T cells sorted from blood. The source of these receptors is a human donor in good health. CDR3s include the opening cysteine and the closing phenylalanine or tryptophan. The D gene is left open where the match is weak. Some rows have no size entry. The others give once, few or many, or a class for an expanded clone.

d_gene: TRBD1
j_gene: TRBJ1-1
abundance: NA
v_gene: TRBV4-1
CDR3aa: CASSQVEGAQSSTEAFF
CDR3nt: TGCGCCAGCAGCCAAGTGGAGGGGGCTCAAAGTAGTACTGAAGCTTTCTTT

d_gene: TRBD1
j_gene: TRBJ1-2
abundance: NA
v_gene: TRBV19
CDR3aa: CASSPGQGVYGYTF
CDR3nt: TGTGCCAGTAGTCCGGGACAGGGCGTCTATGGCTACACCTTC

d_gene: NA
j_gene: TRBJ2-5
abundance: NA
v_gene: TRBV5-5
CDR3aa: CASSLYGHQETQYF
CDR3nt: TGTGCCAGCAGCTTGTACGGACACCAAGAGACCCAGTACTTC

d_gene: TRBD1
j_gene: TRBJ1-5
abundance: NA
v_gene: TRBV5-4
CDR3aa: CASSVLQGTGQPQHF
CDR3nt: TGTGCCAGCAGCGTCTTACAGGGGACGGGGCAGCCCCAGCATTTT

d_gene: NA
j_gene: TRBJ1-6
abundance: NA
v_gene: TRBV12-5
CDR3aa: CASGLQAVTSSYNSPLHF
CDR3nt: TGTGCTAGTGGTCTGCAAGCAGTTACGAGCTCCTATAATTCACCCCTCCACTTT

d_gene: TRBD1
j_gene: TRBJ1-1
abundance: NA
v_gene: TRBV4-1
CDR3aa: CASSPLAGQGEAFF
CDR3nt: TGCGCCAGCAGCCCCTTGGCGGGACAGGGAGAAGCTTTCTTT

d_gene: NA
j_gene: TRBJ2-7
abundance: NA
v_gene: TRBV7-5
CDR3aa: CVRSLVEKGSPYEQYF
CDR3nt: TGTGTCAGAAGCTTAGTTGAAAAAGGGAGCCCCTACGAGCAGTACTTC

d_gene: NA
j_gene: TRBJ1-1
abundance: NA
v_gene: TRBV4-3
CDR3aa: CASSQDWTANTEAFF
CDR3nt: TGCGCCAGCAGCCAAGACTGGACAGCGAACACTGAAGCTTTCTTT

d_gene: TRBD1
j_gene: TRBJ2-7
abundance: NA
v_gene: TRBV28
CDR3aa: CASSLLVDREYEQYF
CDR3nt: TGTGCCAGCAGTTTACTTGTAGACAGGGAGTACGAGCAGTACTTC

d_gene: NA
j_gene: TRBJ1-5
abundance: NA
v_gene: TRBV5-1
CDR3aa: CASSLDDSLNQPQHF
CDR3nt: TGCGCCAGCAGCTTGGATGACAGTCTCAATCAGCCCCAGCATTTT

d_gene: NA
j_gene: TRBJ1-5
abundance: NA
v_gene: TRBV6-1
CDR3aa: CASSEWVRTGNQPQHF
CDR3nt: TGTGCCAGCAGTGAATGGGTACGGACTGGAAATCAGCCCCAGCATTTT

d_gene: NA
j_gene: TRBJ2-7
abundance: NA
v_gene: TRBV27
CDR3aa: CASSLSPDRAYEQYF
CDR3nt: TGTGCCAGCAGTTTATCGCCCGACAGAGCCTACGAGCAGTACTTC

d_gene: TRBD1
j_gene: TRBJ2-3
abundance: NA
v_gene: TRBV29-1
CDR3aa: CSVGRGGDTQYF
CDR3nt: TGCAGCGTTGGTAGAGGGGGCGATACGCAGTATTTT

d_gene: NA
j_gene: TRBJ1-6
abundance: NA
v_gene: TRBV9
CDR3aa: CASSVGDQGTNSPLHF
CDR3nt: TGTGCCAGCAGCGTGGGCGACCAGGGAACCAATTCACCCCTCCACTTT

d_gene: NA
j_gene: TRBJ1-5
abundance: few
v_gene: TRBV10-1
CDR3aa: CASTSNQPQHF
CDR3nt: TGCGCCAGCACTAGCAATCAGCCCCAGCATTTT

d_gene: NA
j_gene: TRBJ2-7
abundance: NA
v_gene: TRBV14
CDR3aa: CASSQDQGASYEQYF
CDR3nt: TGTGCCAGCAGCCAAGATCAGGGCGCATCCTACGAGCAGTACTTC

d_gene: TRBD1
j_gene: TRBJ2-6
abundance: NA
v_gene: TRBV9
CDR3aa: CASSVRQGLASGANVLTF
CDR3nt: TGTGCCAGCAGCGTCCGACAGGGGTTAGCCTCTGGGGCCAACGTCCTGACTTTC

d_gene: TRBD1
j_gene: TRBJ1-5
abundance: NA
v_gene: TRBV5-1
CDR3aa: CASSVLQGTGQPQHF
CDR3nt: TGTGCCAGCAGCGTCTTACAGGGGACGGGGCAGCCCCAGCATTTT

d_gene: NA
j_gene: TRBJ1-5
abundance: NA
v_gene: TRBV28
CDR3aa: CASSLSDLGNQPQHF
CDR3nt: TGTGCCAGCAGTTTATCTGATCTAGGGAATCAGCCCCAGCATTTT

d_gene: NA
j_gene: TRBJ1-2
abundance: NA
v_gene: TRBV2
CDR3aa: CASSEAPYPVDYYGYTF
CDR3nt: TGTGCCAGCAGTGAAGCCCCCTACCCGGTGGATTACTATGGCTACACCTTC

d_gene: NA
j_gene: TRBJ2-3
abundance: NA
v_gene: TRBV4-3
CDR3aa: CASSHPGTDTQYF
CDR3nt: TGCGCCAGCAGCCACCCCGGCACAGATACGCAGTATTTT

d_gene: TRBD1
j_gene: TRBJ1-1
abundance: NA
v_gene: TRBV5-5
CDR3aa: CASSPAGTGGFTEAFF
CDR3nt: TGTGCCAGCAGCCCGGCCGGGACAGGGGGGTTCACTGAAGCTTTCTTT